A selection of T cell receptor beta chains follows, all from one sample in a study of cytomegalovirus exposure and HLA in healthy donors. Sequencing was performed with immunoSEQ multiplex PCR; in TCRdb, only in-frame clones are kept and a portion is missing. This table holds 110,000 or so clones, approximately 88% found once. The material sequenced was PBMCs. These receptors originate from a young man in good health and CMV-seronegative. Both conserved end residues are part of each CDR3. The D gene is left open where the match is weak. Some rows have no size entry. The others give once, few or many, or a class for an expanded clone.

TRBD1,.,TRBV27,TRBJ1-3,TGTGCCAGCAGCCAAGACAGGGCTGGAAACACCATATATTTT,CASSQDRAGNTIYF
.,.,TRBV18,TRBJ1-5,TGTGCCAGCTCACCAGTAAGAGGGCCCAATCAGCCCCAGCATTTT,CASSPVRGPNQPQHF
.,.,TRBV2,TRBJ2-5,TGTGCCAGCAGTGATGATTGGGGAGTTGTACAAGAGACCCAGTACTTC,CASSDDWGVVQETQYF
.,.,TRBV14,TRBJ2-2,TGTGCCAGCAGCCAAGAGCGTAGCACCGGGGAGCTGTTTTTT,CASSQERSTGELFF
.,.,TRBV7-2,TRBJ1-5,TGTGCCAGCAGCTTAAGTTCACAGCGCAATCAGCCCCAGCATTTT,CASSLSSQRNQPQHF
.,.,TRBV5-1,TRBJ1-4,TGCGCCAGCAGCTTGGGGAGTAGGGCACAGGATGAAAAACTGTTTTTT,CASSLGSRAQDEKLFF
TRBD2,.,TRBV27,TRBJ2-1,TGTGCCAGCAGTTTTAGCGGGAGGCTTGAGCAGTTCTTC,CASSFSGRLEQFF
TRBD2,.,TRBV27,TRBJ2-5,TGTGCCAGCAGTCCCCGACTAGCGGGGGTAGAGACCCAGTACTTC,CASSPRLAGVETQYF
TRBD2,once,TRBV7-9,TRBJ2-7,TGTGCCAGCAGCTTAATCGTTTCCAGCGGGACCTACGAGCAGTACTTC,CASSLIVSSGTYEQYF
TRBD2,once,TRBV19,TRBJ2-7,TGTGCCAGTAGTCCTACTAGCGGGGCCTACGAGCAGTACTTC,CASSPTSGAYEQYF
TRBD1,few,TRBV29-1,TRBJ1-2,TGCAGCGTTGGCAGGACAGGGGCCTATGGCTACACCTTC,CSVGRTGAYGYTF
.,once,TRBV5-4,TRBJ2-1,TGTGCCAGCAGCTTGCGTATCGATGAGCAGTTCTTC,CASSLRIDEQFF
.,.,TRBV30,TRBJ1-1,TGTGCCTGGAGTATCGGGGTATGGTCTGAAGCTTTCTTT,CAWSIGVWSEAFF
.,.,TRBV6-1,TRBJ1-1,TGTGCCAGCTCGGGTGAAGCTTTCTTT,CASSGEAFF
.,.,TRBV7-9,TRBJ2-5,TGTGCCAGCAGACCCGGATGGGGGCACCAAGAGACCCAGTACTTC,CASRPGWGHQETQYF
.,.,TRBV6-5,TRBJ2-7,TGTGCCAGCACGGAAAGCCCCACGGGGGTATTTGAGCAGTACTTC,CASTESPTGVFEQYF
TRBD1,.,TRBV5-4,TRBJ2-7,TGTGCCAGCAGCTCCCTCCGGACAGGGGGCCCCGAGCAGTACTTC,CASSSLRTGGPEQYF